One sample yielded the 14 T cell receptor beta chains listed below, sequenced in a study of T cells after posttransplantation cyclophosphamide. The protocol was immunoSEQ multiplex PCR, while the TCRdb copy is restricted to in-frame clones and leaves out a portion. This sample shows tens of thousands of clones and no singletons; around 2.5% rests with the ten largest. Sequencing used PBMCs. The receptors here all came from a man over 45 in good health, CMV-negative, and a related stem cell transplant donor.

This CDR3 is CASSTERGRTHTQYF. The CDR3 region has the DNA TGTGCCAGCAGCACGGAGCGGGGGCGGACTCATACGCAGTATTTT. This sequence joins TRBV5-4 and TRBJ2-3; 8 bases are shared with TRBD2. The J segment lost 7 bases and the V segment lost 4 bases, leaving 11 bases of the junction unmatched. This CDR3 has 15 residues. The germline gives CDR1 SGHNT, CDR2 YYREEE (reference sequence).

The gene calls are TRBV5-1 and TRBJ2-5; no clear D gene. This CDR3 is built from 12 residues. With 1 base removed from V and 2 bases from J, the gap between germline ends came to 3 bases. Germline lookup yields CDR1 SGHRS and CDR2 YFSETQ. In nucleotides, the CDR3 is TGCGCCAGCAGCTTGACACAAGAGACCCAGTACTTC. Translated: CASSLTQETQYF.

There are many counts of this clone. The chain links TRBV14 to TRBJ1-1; D possibly corresponds to TRBD1 (5 bases). This CDR3 comprises 15 residues. V was cut by 7 bases and J by 0 bases, with 15 bases left in between. CDR1 is SGHDN, CDR2 FVKESK, per germline. For the CDR3, the DNA is TGTGCCAGCACCCCGAGCCAGGGAATGAACACTGAAGCTTTCTTT. Amino acid sequence: CASTPSQGMNTEAFF.

This clone was seen at least ten times. This chain uses TRBV5-6 with TRBJ1-1; the D is unclear. V lost 0 bases, J lost 4 bases, and 10 bases lay in between. This CDR3 is 14 amino acids long. Germline assignment: CDR1 SGHDT and CDR2 YYEEEE. The CDR3 DNA reads as TGTGCCAGCAGCTTGGGCAGGTGGTTCACTGAAGCTTTCTTT. Its translation: CASSLGRWFTEAFF. Full variable domain (outside the CDR3, taken from reference TRBV5-6 and TRBJ1-1): DAGVTQSPTHLIKTRGQQVTLRCSPKSGHDTVSWYQQALGQGPQFIFQYYEEEERQRGNFPDRFSGHQFPNYSSELNVNALLLGDSALYLCASSLGRWFTEAFFGQGTRLTVV.

The genes are TRBV16 and TRBJ1-2; TRBD1 agrees at 9 bases. Losses at the gene ends were 1 base for V and 1 base for J; bases not matched to a gene: 4. The germline V gene encodes CDR1 KGHSY and CDR2 FQNENV. The CDR3 runs 16 residues. CDR3 region: CASSQWGTGINYGYTF. Written as DNA, the CDR3 is TGTGCCAGCAGCCAATGGGGGACAGGGATTAACTATGGCTACACCTTC.

This clone was counted only a few times. At one boundary the junction diverges from the germline segment, which might be a read error. This sequence joins TRBV30 and TRBJ2-3; 15 bases line up with TRBD2. CDR1 GTSNPN and CDR2 SVGIG come from the germline V gene (reference sequence). CDR3 length: 18 amino acids. This chain's CDR3 is CARSGDDGTSGRTDTQYF. Here the CDR3 DNA reads TGTGCCCGGAGCGGGGACGACGGGACTAGCGGGAGGACAGATACGCAGTATTTT.

This clone was recorded at least ten times. The CDR3 reads CASSPRDQRYTEAFF. DNA of the CDR3: TGTGCCAGCAGCCCGCGAGACCAGCGATACACTGAAGCTTTCTTT. The V call is TRBV5-4, the J call TRBJ1-1; D gene ambiguous. The germline CDR1 and CDR2 sequences are SGHNT and YYREEE (reference sequence). This CDR3 region has 15 residues. V was clipped by 4 bases and J by 3 bases, with 16 bases between them.

This clone was recorded at least ten times. Its ends do not fully match the called genes, so a read error is possible. The chain employs TRBV19 and TRBJ2-7, with TRBD1 identical over 7 bases. In germline, CDR1 is LNHDA, CDR2 SQIVND (reference sequence). The CDR3 contains 13 residues. The CDR3 DNA reads as TGTGCCAGTAGTCTAGAGACAGGGATCCAGCAGTACTTC. Protein product: CASSLETGIQQYF.

The V gene is TRBV27, the J gene TRBJ1-1, with D perhaps TRBD1 (5 bases). The CDR3 loop spans 14 amino acids. From germline, CDR1 is MNHEY and CDR2 SMNVEV (reference sequence). The V gene lost 5 bases and the J gene lost 6 bases, with 16 bases spanning the gap. CDR3 region: CASSQNAAGPEAFF. Here the CDR3 DNA reads TGTGCCAGCAGTCAAAATGCAGCGGGGCCTGAAGCTTTCTTT.

This clone occurred many times. The chain couples TRBV29-1 to TRBJ1-2; 7 bases align to TRBD1. The ends lost 5 bases at V and 5 bases at J; junction bases unmatched: 5. Germline values: CDR1 SQVTM, CDR2 ANQGSEA. This CDR3 is 12 amino acids long. The CDR3 region is CSVSTGLYGYTF. The CDR3 DNA follows: TGCAGCGTTTCGACAGGGTTGTATGGCTACACCTTC.

This clone was counted only a few times. The rearrangement uses TRBV18 and TRBJ1-2, with D hard to call. This CDR3 spans 17 amino acids. Germline assignment: CDR1 KGHSH and CDR2 LQKENI. The V end lost 2 bases, the J end lost 4 bases, and 20 bases lay between the germline ends. DNA of the CDR3: TGTGCCAGCTCACCAGCCCGGGGAGGGCGTGCACTCTATGGCTACACCTTC. It yields the protein CASSPARGGRALYGYTF. Looking up the rest from reference TRBV18 and TRBJ1-2 gives the full variable domain: NAGVMQNPRHLVRRRGQEARLRCSPMKGHSHVYWYRQLPEEGLKFMVYLQKENIIDESGMPKERFSAEFPKEGPSILRIQQVVRGDSAAYFCASSPARGGRALYGYTFGSGTRLTVV.

This clone has at least ten counts. The V call is TRBV30, the J call TRBJ1-2; TRBD1 matches at 9 bases. The CDR3 length is 11 residues. CDR1 is GTSNPN, CDR2 SVGIG, per germline (reference sequence). Trimming cost V 6 bases and J 8 bases; bases outside gene matches: 4. The CDR3 region is CACDRGGGYTF. For the CDR3, the DNA is TGTGCCTGCGACAGGGGGGGAGGCTACACCTTC.

This clone was counted many times. The gene calls are TRBV10-1 and TRBJ2-2; D remains ambiguous. This CDR3 comprises 16 residues. V shed 2 bases and J shed 2 bases, with 12 bases lying between them. Germline lookup yields CDR1 WNHNN and CDR2 SYGVQD (reference sequence). In DNA, the CDR3 is TGCGCCAGCAGTGAGCTGCGCGGAGATAACACCGGGGAGCTGTTTTTT. It is translated as CASSELRGDNTGELFF.

The chain joins TRBV27 to TRBJ1-6; D is uncertain. The V and J ends lost 3 bases and 8 bases respectively, with 5 bases between them. The germline gives CDR1 MNHEY, CDR2 SMNVEV (reference sequence). The length of the CDR3 is 12 residues. CDR3 in amino acids: CASSFPYSPLHF. CDR3 nucleotide sequence: TGTGCCAGCAGTTTCCCATATTCACCCCTCCACTTT.